This T cell receptor (beta chain) is from a study of cytotoxic CD8 clonotypes in ibrutinib-treated CLL. Study in general: The patients, about a dozen relapsed/refractory and under 16 treatment-naive, included 17 who were IGHV unmutated. Findings and caveats of the study: Upon ibrutinib response clonality rose, and upon progression it fell back toward baseline.

Produced via immunoSEQ multiplex PCR; TCRdb's table is partial and in-frame only. The sample consists of about 130,000 clones, around 85% of them appearing once. The CDR3 contains 15 residues. Germline loops: CDR1 MNHEY, CDR2 SVGAGI. The V end lost 6 bases, the J end lost 1 base, and 15 bases lay between the germline ends. Note on this clone: No antigen is known for it.

This sequence joins TRBV6-5 and TRBJ2-5; TRBD1 might be the D (7 bases). This clonotype was obtained from a human donor with chronic lymphocytic leukemia. The specimen comprised PBMCs, sampled after 24 months of ibrutinib treatment. The CDR3 coding sequence is TGTGCCAGCAGCCGGGGACAGACTAGCCAAGAGACCCAGTACTTC. Translated, it gives CASSRGQTSQETQYF.